These T cell receptor beta chains were read from a single sample in a study of blood T cell repertoires in COVID-19. This table comes from immunoSEQ multiplex PCR, and its TCRdb copy is limited to in-frame clones, with some not included. The sample has 160,000 or so clones; 70% to 85% are singletons. The material sequenced was PBMCs or T cells enriched from blood (not recorded which). Every receptor here comes from a man aged 50 to 59 who had recovered from COVID-19. The CDR3 runs from the conserved cysteine through the conserved F or W. D genes are given only for firm matches. Clone sizes are given selectively: once, few, many, or a class where the clone is expanded.

V	J	D	size	CDR3	DNA
TRBV4-2	TRBJ2-3	TRBD2	once	CASSQELAGGPDTQYF	TGTGCCAGCAGCCAAGAGCTAGCGGGGGGCCCAGATACGCAGTATTTT
TRBV10-1	TRBJ1-1	NA	NA	CASSESKQGIYTEAFF	TGCGCCAGCAGTGAGTCGAAACAGGGAATTTATACTGAAGCTTTCTTT
TRBV6-5	TRBJ1-6	NA	NA	CASRVSTSPLHF	TGTGCCAGCAGGGTCAGTACGTCACCCCTCCACTTT
TRBV30	TRBJ2-7	TRBD1	NA	CAWKFRGFTYEQYF	TGTGCCTGGAAATTCAGGGGGTTTACCTACGAGCAGTACTTC
TRBV5-1	TRBJ2-7	NA	NA	CASSWRNEQYF	TGCGCCAGCAGCTGGAGGAACGAGCAGTACTTC
TRBV5-8	TRBJ2-3	TRBD1	NA	CASSPGTALTDTQYF	TGTGCCAGCAGCCCCGGGACAGCCCTCACAGATACGCAGTATTTT
TRBV5-1	TRBJ1-6	NA	NA	CASSLVSGGSGSPLHF	TGCGCCAGCAGCTTGGTATCGGGGGGGAGTGGGTCACCCCTCCACTTT
TRBV10-1	TRBJ1-1	NA	NA	CASSESAGHTEAFF	TGCGCCAGCAGTGAGTCGGCAGGCCACACTGAAGCTTTCTTT
TRBV6-5	TRBJ1-6	NA	once	CASQSRGSPLHF	TGTGCCAGTCAGTCCCGCGGGTCACCCCTCCACTTT
TRBV10-3	TRBJ2-1	TRBD2	NA	CAISESGGTYNEQFF	TGTGCCATCAGTGAAAGCGGGGGAACCTACAATGAGCAGTTCTTC
TRBV11-2	TRBJ2-2	TRBD1	NA	CASSSDRGLNTGELFF	TGTGCCAGCAGCTCGGACAGGGGGCTCAACACCGGGGAGCTGTTTTTT
TRBV5-4	TRBJ2-3	TRBD2	NA	CASSLNSGGGTDTQYF	TGTGCCAGCAGCTTGAATAGCGGGGGAGGCACAGATACGCAGTATTTT
TRBV27	TRBJ2-7	NA	once	CASSSAGTPSSYEQYF	TGTGCCAGCAGTTCAGCCGGGACACCCAGCTCCTACGAGCAGTACTTC
TRBV6-4	TRBJ2-3	NA	NA	CASSDQGINTQYF	TGTGCCAGCAGTGACCAGGGAATTAATACGCAGTATTTT
TRBV2	TRBJ2-3	TRBD2	once	CASSGTSGGSSTDTQYF	TGTGCCAGCAGTGGGACTAGCGGGGGAAGCAGCACAGATACGCAGTATTTT
TRBV5-1	TRBJ1-1	NA	once	CASSLYAGNTEAFF	TGCGCCAGCAGCTTATACGCGGGGAACACTGAAGCTTTCTTT
TRBV7-2	TRBJ1-3	NA	NA	CASSSRTLSGNTIYF	TGTGCCAGCAGCTCCAGGACACTCTCTGGAAACACCATATATTTT
TRBV3-1/TRBV3-2	TRBJ2-5	NA	NA	CASSLAAGGETQYF	TGTGCCAGCAGCCTGGCGGCGGGTGGAGAGACCCAGTACTTC
TRBV11-2	TRBJ1-2	NA	NA	CASSTIQGADTF	TGTGCCAGCAGCACCATACAGGGTGCGGACACCTTC
TRBV19	TRBJ1-5	TRBD1	NA	CASRDRQGDQPQHF	TGTGCCAGTAGGGATAGACAGGGGGACCAGCCCCAGCATTTT
TRBV28	TRBJ1-2	TRBD1	NA	CASSRQGVTGTNYGYTF	TGTGCCAGCAGTCGACAGGGGGTTACTGGAACTAACTATGGCTACACCTTC
TRBV5-5	TRBJ1-6	NA	NA	CASAGDRGNSPLHF	TGTGCCAGCGCGGGGGATAGAGGGAATTCACCCCTCCACTTT
TRBV19	TRBJ1-2	NA	few	CASSLRVGAYGYTF	TGTGCCAGTAGTCTCAGGGTTGGGGCTTATGGCTACACCTTC
TRBV9	TRBJ1-2	TRBD1	NA	CASSVGTGYGYTF	TGTGCCAGCAGCGTCGGGACAGGCTATGGCTACACCTTC
TRBV5-1	TRBJ2-7	NA	NA	CASRRQAGDEQYF	TGCGCCAGCAGGAGACAGGCAGGTGACGAGCAGTACTTC
TRBV3-1/TRBV3-2	TRBJ1-2	NA	NA	CASSSGVGYTF	TGTGCCAGCAGCTCCGGGGTTGGCTACACCTTC
TRBV11-2	TRBJ2-1	NA	NA	CASSLGAYNEQFF	TGTGCCAGCAGCTTGGGAGCGTACAATGAGCAGTTCTTC
TRBV18	TRBJ2-5	NA	NA	CASSTGFPGTQYF	TGTGCCAGCTCAACGGGGTTCCCGGGGACCCAGTACTTC
TRBV27	TRBJ2-4	NA	NA	CASSLRQGGRDIQYF	TGTGCCAGCAGTTTAAGGCAGGGTGGTCGGGACATTCAGTACTTC
TRBV15	TRBJ1-4	TRBD1	NA	CATSRSNRGTNEKLFF	TGTGCCACCAGCAGATCAAACAGGGGGACTAATGAAAAACTGTTTTTT
TRBV5-8	TRBJ1-3	NA	NA	CASSFERGSGNTIYF	TGTGCCAGCAGCTTCGAAAGAGGCTCTGGAAACACCATATATTTT
TRBV28	TRBJ1-6	NA	once	CASNRDINSPLHF	TGTGCCAGCAATCGGGACATTAATTCACCCCTCCACTTT
TRBV19	TRBJ1-2	TRBD1	NA	CASSPPGQGIYGYTF	TGTGCCAGTAGTCCGCCGGGACAGGGGATCTATGGCTACACCTTC
TRBV7-8	TRBJ1-5	NA	NA	CASSRDINQPQHF	TGTGCCAGCAGCCGGGACATTAATCAGCCCCAGCATTTT
TRBV10-3	TRBJ2-1	NA	NA	CAIGVGVGNNEQFF	TGTGCCATCGGGGTAGGGGTGGGGAACAATGAGCAGTTCTTC
TRBV4-2	TRBJ2-7	TRBD2	NA	CASSQERGGQLAEQYF	TGTGCCAGCAGCCAAGAACGGGGGGGGCAGCTCGCCGAGCAGTACTTC
TRBV27	TRBJ1-5	NA	NA	CASSLRVHQPQHF	TGTGCCAGCAGTTTGCGAGTTCATCAGCCCCAGCATTTT
TRBV7-6	TRBJ1-4	NA	NA	CASSRAPRAVEKLFF	TGTGCCAGCAGCAGGGCCCCCAGGGCAGTCGAAAAACTGTTTTTT
TRBV2	TRBJ2-7	TRBD2	NA	CARGTSGGPRHEQYF	TGTGCCAGGGGGACTAGCGGGGGACCTCGGCACGAGCAGTACTTC
TRBV10-3	TRBJ2-7	NA	NA	CAITLGHSYEQYF	TGTGCCATCACCTTGGGACACTCCTACGAGCAGTACTTC
TRBV19	TRBJ1-2	TRBD1	NA	CASSIFHRGNYGYTF	TGTGCCAGTAGTATATTTCACAGGGGGAACTATGGCTACACCTTC
TRBV7-9	TRBJ1-6	TRBD1	NA	CASSEGQGFFNSPLHF	TGTGCCAGCAGCGAGGGACAGGGGTTCTTCAATTCACCCCTCCACTTT
TRBV27	TRBJ1-1	NA	medium-sized	CASSLVGTKSVTTEAFF	TGTGCCAGCAGTTTAGTCGGGACTAAATCGGTTACCACTGAAGCTTTCTTT
TRBV7-9	TRBJ2-3	TRBD2	few	CASSLATSGGGADTQYF	TGTGCCAGCAGCTTAGCCACCTCGGGCGGGGGAGCAGATACGCAGTATTTT
TRBV27	TRBJ2-2	TRBD2	NA	CASSWGTSGVPGELFF	TGTGCCAGCAGTTGGGGGACTAGCGGCGTACCCGGGGAGCTGTTTTTT
TRBV18	TRBJ2-7	TRBD1	NA	CASSPGQGSSHEQYF	TGTGCCAGCTCACCCGGACAGGGTTCATCCCACGAGCAGTACTTC
TRBV2	TRBJ2-1	TRBD1	NA	CASRLGQGMYNEQFF	TGTGCCAGCAGGCTGGGACAGGGAATGTACAATGAGCAGTTCTTC
TRBV3-1/TRBV3-2	TRBJ1-6	NA	NA	CASSHNNSPLHF	TGTGCCAGCAGCCACAATAATTCACCCCTCCACTTT
TRBV12-3/TRBV12-4	TRBJ1-2	NA	NA	CASSLASGGGYTF	TGTGCCAGCAGTTTAGCGTCGGGTGGCGGCTACACCTTC
TRBV5-1	TRBJ2-3	TRBD2	NA	CASSPRGDTDTQYF	TGCGCCAGCAGCCCGCGGGGGGACACAGATACGCAGTATTTT
TRBV30	TRBJ2-6	NA	NA	CAWSFRSAGANVLTF	TGTGCCTGGAGTTTCCGCTCAGCTGGGGCCAACGTCCTGACTTTC
TRBV5-1	TRBJ1-5	NA	NA	CASSLAGDNQPQHF	TGCGCCAGCAGCTTGGCAGGGGACAATCAGCCCCAGCATTTT
TRBV11-2	TRBJ1-2	TRBD1	once	CASSLIPGQGPANYGYTF	TGTGCCAGCAGCTTGATCCCGGGACAGGGCCCCGCTAACTATGGCTACACCTTC
TRBV6-5	TRBJ1-2	NA	NA	CASRPSAGDGYTF	TGTGCCAGCAGGCCCTCGGCAGGGGATGGCTACACCTTC
TRBV7-9	TRBJ1-5	TRBD1	NA	CASSPGQGGQPQHF	TGTGCCAGCAGCCCCGGACAGGGTGGACAGCCCCAGCATTTT